This TCR beta chain appears in the sequencing data of a study of CD8 T cell repertoires and HIV-1 epitope variants. Generated by immunoSEQ multiplex PCR, the TCRdb table keeps only in-frame clones and is missing some. In the table there are about 4,900 clones, less than 75% of which are singletons. Study-wide results and limits: The TAALDMSHF plasma variant had no responses, unlike KF9 (about 5 clonotypes) and HW9 (one).

Regarding this clone: Its antigen remains unknown.

Germline CDR1 and CDR2: MDHEN and SYDVKM. The CDR3 loop spans 12 amino acids. V lost 6 bases to trimming and J lost 7 bases, with 10 bases between them. The chain couples TRBV28 to TRBJ2-1; D unclear. The specimen was cultured CD8+ T cells derived from PBMCs. The source of this sequence is a male donor with HIV. CDR3 in amino acids: CASRNPPNEQFF. As DNA, the CDR3 is TGTGCCAGCAGGAACCCTCCGAATGAGCAGTTCTTC.